This T cell receptor (beta chain) was sequenced in a study of STAT5B mutations in CD4+ large granular lymphocyte leukemia. Study results and caveats: Top patient clones used TRBV06 genes more often: 8/27 versus 2/35 in controls. Main leukemic clonotypes were patient-specific, but about 25% appeared at low frequency elsewhere.

As for this clone: Its antigen remains unknown.

The assay was immunoSEQ multiplex PCR, and TCRdb's table has in-frame clones only and misses some. Here the sample spans 48,000 or so clones, less than 85% being singletons. This CDR3 region has 14 residues. From germline, CDR1 is MNHNY and CDR2 SVGAGI (reference sequence). The V gene lost 2 bases and the J gene lost 1 base, with 8 bases spanning the gap. V usage is TRBV6-6 and J usage is TRBJ1-1; D is unresolved. This sequence was found in a human donor in good health. Source material: CD4+ T cells from blood buffy coats. DNA for the CDR3: TGTGCCAGCAGTTACCTCGTCCAGAACACTGAAGCTTTCTTT. It yields the protein CASSYLVQNTEAFF.